Sequencing of this T cell receptor (beta chain) was carried out in a study of identical twins. Study-wide findings and caveats: Out-of-frame alpha sequences common to twins were enriched for low generation probability. Invariant cells of the MAIT and iNKT types might have partly distorted the zero-insertion analyses. Fewer insertions characterized abundant cord blood beta clonotypes, whereas memory repertoires showed none.

This clonotype occurred once. Its target is not known. This CDR3 is 18 amino acids long. Trimming removed 1 base at V and 5 bases at J, with 20 bases between. Germline V gives CDR1 SGHAT, CDR2 FQNNGV. TCRdb processed the 5' RACE reads anew with MiXCR; each CDR3 protein has one entry. Of 1.5 million to 2 million distinct CDR3 sequences in the sample, under 35% are singletons; the top ten hold 0.25% to 0.3%. The sample was cord blood. The receptor was derived from a newborn girl in good health. The rearrangement uses TRBV11-2 and TRBJ2-2, with D perhaps assigned TRBD1 or TRBD2 (5 bases each). This CDR3 reads CASSLVGVGPSRTGELFF. The CDR3 nucleotides are TGTGCCAGCAGCTTAGTGGGGGTCGGACCAAGTAGGACCGGGGAGCTGTTTTTT.